These 21 T cell receptor beta chains came from one sample sequenced in a study. Each CDR3 protein is one row after TCRdb ran MiXCR on the RT-PCR reads. This sample has about 700,000 distinct CDR3 sequences; 14% occur once, and the top ten carry 3.6%. Material for sequencing was memory CD4+ T cells from blood. Every receptor here comes from a female donor in good health, serving as a healthy control.

This clonotype came up a few times. The chain is built from TRBV5-1 and TRBJ2-3, with D maybe TRBD1 (6 bases). Germline CDR1 SGHRS, CDR2 YFSETQ. CDR3 length equals 15 residues. Deletions cut 4 bases from V and 1 base from J, with 13 bases between. The CDR3 DNA reads as TGCGCCAGCAGCGTGGGACACCTAGGCACAGATACGCAGTATTTT. This gives the protein CASSVGHLGTDTQYF.

The chain is built from TRBV5-1 and TRBJ2-2; D could derive from TRBD1 or TRBD2 (5 bases each). The CDR3 is 16 amino acids. The germline V gene encodes CDR1 SGHRS and CDR2 YFSETQ. Trimming cost V 0 bases and J 4 bases, with 13 bases left between them. CDR3 loop: CASSLAEQGPTGELFF. CDR3 DNA: TGCGCCAGCAGCTTGGCAGAGCAGGGACCCACCGGGGAGCTGTTTTTT.

At least ten counts were recorded for this clonotype. The chain recombines TRBV5-1 with TRBJ2-1, with D uncertain. V was trimmed by 4 bases and J by 3 bases, leaving 11 bases between them. CDR1 SGHRS and CDR2 YFSETQ come from the germline V gene. This CDR3 region has 14 residues. In nucleotides, the CDR3 is TGCGCCAGCAGCACGGGTCAGATCTACAATGAGCAGTTCTTC. Amino acids: CASSTGQIYNEQFF.

This clonotype showed up many times. The J gene is TRBJ2-7, the V gene TRBV5-1; D tentatively reads TRBD1 or TRBD2 (5 bases each). With 1 base removed from V and 1 base from J, the gap between germline ends came to 9 bases. CDR3 size: 14 residues. Germline V CDR1 and CDR2: SGHRS, YFSETQ. The CDR3 DNA reads as TGCGCCAGCAGCTTGACGGGACCTTCCTACGAGCAGTACTTC. Translating gives CASSLTGPSYEQYF.

This clonotype was detected a few times. The chain recombines TRBV20-1 with TRBJ2-7; 10 bases map to TRBD2. The CDR3 covers 15 residues. Germline assignment: CDR1 DFQATT and CDR2 SNEGSKA (reference sequence). J was trimmed by 5 bases and V by 1 base; bases with no gene match: 8. CDR3 in amino acids: CSARVVASGSHEQYF. For the CDR3, the DNA is TGCAGTGCTAGAGTTGTTGCTAGCGGGAGCCACGAGCAGTACTTC.

A few counts support this clonotype. The genes are TRBV24-1 and TRBJ2-5; D is unclear. The CDR3 is 14 amino acids. Deletions cut 3 bases from V and 5 bases from J, with 12 bases between. CDR1 is KGHDR, CDR2 SFDVKD, per germline. CDR3 loop: CATSDGGIWETQYF. CDR3 DNA sequence: TGTGCCACCAGTGATGGTGGGATTTGGGAGACCCAGTACTTC.

The rearrangement joins TRBV6-2 or TRBV6-3 to TRBJ2-7; unclear D gene. The CDR3 has 14 amino acids. With 4 bases removed from V and 3 bases from J, the gap between germline ends came to 13 bases. Germline V gene sequence: CDR1 MNHEY, CDR2 SVGEGT. The CDR3 DNA reads as TGTGCCAGCAGTTCACCCCCTCCAGTCTACGAGCAGTACTTC. It yields the protein CASSSPPPVYEQYF.

J is TRBJ1-3 and V is TRBV15; D unclear. Trimming left V 0 bases short and J 0 bases short, with 9 bases between. CDR3 length: 16 amino acids. Germline V gene lookup returns CDR1 LNHNV and CDR2 YYDKDF (reference sequence). CDR3 bases: TGTGCCACCAGCAGAGAAAAACATTTCTCTGGAAACACCATATATTTT. Its translation is CATSREKHFSGNTIYF.

The rearrangement links TRBV2 to TRBJ1-6; TRBD1 might be the D (5 bases). CDR3 length: 14 amino acids. Per germline, CDR1 SNHLY and CDR2 FYNNEI. V lost 3 bases, J lost 9 bases, and 12 bases lay in between. This chain's CDR3 is CASSDEGTGSPLHF. The CDR3 region has the DNA TGTGCCAGCAGTGATGAGGGGACGGGTTCACCCCTCCACTTT.

The chain has TRBV4-1 and TRBJ2-2; 14 bases map to TRBD2. CDR1 is MGHRA and CDR2 is YSYEKL in the germline V gene. The V and J ends lost 5 bases and 1 base, in that order; junction bases with no gene match: 9. The CDR3 consists of 19 residues. The CDR3 reads CASSRRGGLAGENTGELFF. The CDR3 DNA reads as TGCGCCAGCAGCAGAAGGGGGGGACTAGCGGGAGAGAACACCGGGGAGCTGTTTTTT.

The chain joins TRBV20-1 to TRBJ2-1; 7 nucleotides line up with TRBD2. V gave up 0 bases and J gave up 8 bases; unmatched junction bases: 10. The CDR3 extends over 15 amino acids. Germline lookup yields CDR1 DFQATT and CDR2 SNEGSKA (reference sequence). The DNA for the CDR3 is TGCAGTGCTAGAGATAGGCGGGAGTTAGTCCATGAGCAGTTCTTC. Protein: CSARDRRELVHEQFF.

This clonotype occurred a few times. This rearrangement joins TRBV6-5 to TRBJ2-6; perhaps TRBD1 as D (5 bases). The V and J ends lost 5 bases and 0 bases respectively, with 11 bases between them. The CDR3 runs 16 residues. The germline V gene has CDR1 MNHEY and CDR2 SVGAGI. The CDR3 region is CASSQPQGSGANVLTF. The CDR3 coding sequence is TGTGCCAGCAGTCAACCTCAGGGCTCTGGGGCCAACGTCCTGACTTTC.

Only a few counts were recorded for this clonotype. V is TRBV7-2 and J is TRBJ1-2; no clear D gene. The CDR3 covers 14 residues. CDR1 and CDR2 (germline): SGHTA, FQGNSA. V lost 4 bases, J lost 2 bases, and 11 bases lay in between. The CDR3 nucleotides are TGTGCCAGCAGCTCTCCCCGGGTCAACTATGGCTACACCTTC. It encodes CASSSPRVNYGYTF. The variable domain in full, completed from reference TRBV7-2 and TRBJ1-2, reads GAGVSQSPSNKVTEKGKDVELRCDPISGHTALYWYRQSLGQGLEFLIYFQGNSAPDKSGLPSDRFSAERTGGSVSTLTIQRTQQEDSAVYLCASSSPRVNYGYTFGSGTRLTVV.

This clonotype was seen at least ten times. The chain joins TRBV7-2 to TRBJ2-7; D gene uncertain. Per the germline V gene, CDR1 is SGHTA and CDR2 is FQGNSA. CDR3 length: 13 amino acids. V was cut by 1 base and J by 2 bases, with 6 bases left in between. CDR3 sequence: CASSLGLAYEQYF. Written as DNA, the CDR3 is TGTGCCAGCAGCTTAGGTCTAGCCTACGAGCAGTACTTC. Full variable domain (remainder filled in from reference TRBV7-2 and TRBJ2-7): GAGVSQSPSNKVTEKGKDVELRCDPISGHTALYWYRQSLGQGLEFLIYFQGNSAPDKSGLPSDRFSAERTGGSVSTLTIQRTQQEDSAVYLCASSLGLAYEQYFGPGTRLTVT.

In this sample, this clonotype turned up a few times. V usage is TRBV5-8 and J usage is TRBJ1-2; 8 nucleotides agree with TRBD1. J lost 8 bases, V lost 0 bases, and 3 bases had no gene match. CDR1 and CDR2 from the germline V gene are SGHTS and YDEGEE. The CDR3 has 13 amino acids. Here the CDR3 reads CASSLVRGQGYTF. CDR3 nucleotides: TGTGCCAGCAGCTTGGTCAGGGGGCAAGGCTACACCTTC.

This clonotype occurred a few times. This chain joins TRBV20-1 and TRBJ1-5; D not certain. This CDR3 spans 13 amino acids. Trimming removed 0 bases from V and 7 bases from J, with 10 bases in between. Germline V gene lookup returns CDR1 DFQATT and CDR2 SNEGSKA (reference sequence). Written as DNA, the CDR3 is TGCAGTGCTAGAGATCACGAAGAACAGCCCCAGCATTTT. Its protein is CSARDHEEQPQHF.

This clonotype was seen at least ten times. V is TRBV5-5 and J is TRBJ1-2, with 8 bases matching TRBD1. The ends lost 0 bases at V and 5 bases at J; junction bases unmatched: 6. The CDR3 runs to 15 residues. Germline CDR1 is SGHKS and CDR2 is YYEKEE (reference sequence). The CDR3 DNA follows: TGTGCCAGCAGCTTGGCGGCGACAGGGGTATATGGCTACACCTTC. As protein: CASSLAATGVYGYTF.

The V gene is TRBV7-2, the J gene TRBJ2-7; a possible D gene is TRBD1 (6 bases). This CDR3 is 15 amino acids long. With 5 bases removed from V and 1 base from J, the gap between germline ends came to 15 bases. In germline, CDR1 is SGHTA, CDR2 FQGNSA. In DNA, the CDR3 is TGTGCCAGCAGCATAACACGGGACAAGTCCTACGAGCAGTACTTC. Its protein is CASSITRDKSYEQYF.

This rearrangement joins TRBV7-2 to TRBJ1-1; D unclear. This CDR3 is built from 14 residues. V gave up 0 bases and J gave up 1 base, with 6 bases separating them. Germline values: CDR1 SGHTA, CDR2 FQGNSA. The CDR3 loop reads CASSLAYRNTEAFF. The CDR3 coding sequence is TGTGCCAGCAGCTTAGCGTACAGGAACACTGAAGCTTTCTTT.

This clonotype was picked up many times. The chain has TRBV7-7 and TRBJ2-5; 9 positions match TRBD2. This CDR3 contains 15 residues. The germline V gene has CDR1 SSHAT and CDR2 FNYEAQ (reference sequence). V gave up 5 bases and J gave up 9 bases; unmatched junction bases: 13. The CDR3 is CASSLGTSSQGAQYF. Written as DNA, the CDR3 is TGTGCCAGCAGCCTTGGGACTAGCTCCCAAGGCGCCCAGTACTTC.

On this clonotype itself: This may arise from a read error, as a much more abundant clone is one base away. V is TRBV24-1 and J is TRBJ2-1; D remains unclear. The CDR3 contains 11 residues. The germline CDR1 and CDR2 sequences are KGHDR and SFDVKD. The CDR3 loop reads CTTSRNNEQFF. CDR3 in DNA: TGTACCACCAGTCGGAACAATGAGCAGTTCTTC.